What follows are 26 T cell receptor beta chains derived from one specimen sequenced in a study of cytomegalovirus exposure and HLA in healthy donors. This PCR relied on a set of 60 Vbeta primers and 13 Jbeta primers. This table comes from immunoSEQ multiplex PCR, and its TCRdb copy is limited to in-frame clones, with some not included. The sample holds roughly 190,000 clones; 70% to 75% are singletons and the top ten take approximately 5%. The sample consisted of PBMCs. Every receptor here comes from a man under 40 in good health and CMV-seropositive.

The chain combines TRBV29-1 with TRBJ2-3, with TRBD2 identical over 14 bases. This CDR3 has 16 residues. Per the germline V gene, CDR1 is SQVTM and CDR2 is ANQGSEA. The V segment lost 5 bases and the J segment 4 bases; nucleotides outside the gene matches: 8. The CDR3 DNA reads as TGCAGCGTTTCCGGGACTAGCGGGAGCATACCAGATACGCAGTATTTT. Its translation is CSVSGTSGSIPDTQYF.

With respect to this clone: One end of the junction fails to match germline, which may point to a read error. This sequence joins TRBV5-4 and TRBJ2-7, with 13 bases lining up with TRBD2. The V gene's germline CDR1 is SGHNT and CDR2 YYREEE (reference sequence). The CDR3 is 14 residues long. As DNA, the CDR3 is TGTGCCAGCAGCTTGCTAGGACTAGCGGGAGCCCCCGCCTTC. This encodes CASSLLGLAGAPAF.

This clone was found once. The V call is TRBV9, the J call TRBJ2-3; D not resolved. V lost 0 bases and J lost 2, with 7 bases in between. Germline V gene data show CDR1 as SGDLS and CDR2 as YYNGEE. This CDR3 is built from 14 residues. The CDR3 coding sequence is TGTGCCAGCAGCGTAGGCGCCTTCACAGATACGCAGTATTTT. Its translation is CASSVGAFTDTQYF.

The V gene is TRBV9, the J gene TRBJ2-5; D possibly corresponds to TRBD2 (6 bases). V dropped 3 bases and J dropped 5 bases, with 14 bases sitting between them. The CDR3 covers 14 residues. CDR1 is SGDLS and CDR2 is YYNGEE in the germline V gene. CDR3: CASSGGAGLETQYF. Written as DNA, the CDR3 is TGTGCCAGCAGCGGCGGGGCGGGGCTGGAGACCCAGTACTTC.

The chain recombines TRBV21-1 with TRBJ2-7; TRBD2, the table's D call, lacks a check against the DNA. TRBV21-1 is termed a pseudogene. CDR3 length: 16 residues. The CDR3 bases are TGTGCCAGCAGCAAAGCGCTTGAGCGGCCCTCCTACGAGCAGTACTTC. As protein: CASSKALERPSYEQYF.

The genes are TRBV7-2 and TRBJ2-5, with TRBD2 matching over 14 bases. Trimming at V came to 5 bases and at J to 5 bases, leaving 4 bases not matched to a gene. This CDR3 spans 15 amino acids. Germline CDR1 is SGHTA and CDR2 is FQGNSA. The CDR3 region is CASSPRLAGGETQYF. CDR3 sequence (DNA): TGTGCCAGCAGCCCCCGACTAGCGGGAGGGGAGACCCAGTACTTC.

The V and J genes are TRBV2 and TRBJ1-5; 10 positions agree with TRBD1. The CDR3 consists of 16 residues. Germline-derived CDR1 and CDR2 are SNHLY and FYNNEI. After removal of 4 bases from V and 4 bases from J, the junction contained 7 bases not matched to a gene. The CDR3, as DNA: TGTGCCAGCAGTGGGGACAGGGGCGCCAGTAATCAGCCCCAGCATTTT. Encoded protein: CASSGDRGASNQPQHF.

This clone has just a few counts. J is TRBJ2-1 and V is TRBV7-3, with 8 positions matching TRBD2. This CDR3 has 16 residues. V trimming: 4 bases; J trimming: 7 bases; junction bases outside the gene matches: 12. The germline gives CDR1 SGHTA, CDR2 FQGTGA. In nucleotides, the CDR3 is TGTGCCAGCAGCTCAACGGGCGGGGGGCTGGGGAATGAGCAGTTCTTC. It is translated as CASSSTGGGLGNEQFF.

This CDR3 reads CASSRGTGVANTEAFF. CDR3 bases: TGTGCCAGCAGTCGTGGGACAGGGGTTGCGAACACTGAAGCTTTCTTT. The V gene is TRBV27, the J gene TRBJ1-1; 10 bases fit TRBD1. Germline CDR1 reads MNHEY; CDR2 reads SMNVEV (reference sequence). V was clipped by 5 bases and J by 1 base; unmatched bases: 7. The CDR3 is 16 amino acids.

The chain joins TRBV2 to TRBJ2-5; possibly TRBD1 for D (5 bases). V lost 6 bases and J 0 bases, leaving 11 bases between the germline ends. This CDR3 is 14 amino acids long. The germline V gene has CDR1 SNHLY and CDR2 FYNNEI. CDR3 in DNA: TGTGCCAGCAGCGACAGTACGTACCAAGAGACCCAGTACTTC. It codes for CASSDSTYQETQYF. The variable domain in full, completed from reference TRBV2 and TRBJ2-5, reads EPEVTQTPSHQVTQMGQEVILRCVPISNHLYFYWYRQILGQKVEFLVSFYNNEISEKSEIFDDQFSVERPDGSNFTLKIRSTKLEDSAMYFCASSDSTYQETQYFGPGTRLLVL.

This chain uses TRBV4-1 with TRBJ2-6; 8 positions match TRBD1. Germline V gene lookup returns CDR1 MGHRA and CDR2 YSYEKL. This CDR3 comprises 16 residues. V shed 5 bases and J 4 bases; nucleotides not matched to a gene: 7. CDR3 sequence reads: CASSNQGARGANVLTF. CDR3 DNA sequence: TGCGCCAGCAGCAACCAGGGGGCAAGGGGGGCCAACGTCCTGACTTTC.

The chain joins TRBV5-4 to TRBJ1-2, with TRBD1 matching over 7 bases. V shed 6 bases and J 3 bases; nucleotides not matched to a gene: 14. The germline CDR1 and CDR2 sequences are SGHNT and YYREEE (reference sequence). This CDR3 is built from 16 residues. CDR3 sequence reads: CASIIGGAGGDYGYTF. In DNA, the CDR3 is TGTGCCAGCATCATTGGCGGGGCAGGGGGAGACTATGGCTACACCTTC.

In this sample, this clone turned up a few times. CDR3 bases: TGTGCCAGCAGCACTACCTACCCTAGCGGGGGGGGAAATGAGCAGTTCTTC. This encodes CASSTTYPSGGGNEQFF. This chain links TRBV7-9 with TRBJ2-1; 12 nucleotides line up with TRBD2. Trimming at V came to 5 bases and at J to 7 bases, leaving 12 bases not matched to a gene. CDR1 SEHNR and CDR2 FQNEAQ come from the germline V gene (reference sequence). This CDR3 has 17 residues.

The rearrangement uses TRBV5-1 and TRBJ1-1, with unresolved D. Germline values: CDR1 SGHRS, CDR2 YFSETQ. The ends were cut back, 0 bases at V and 0 bases at J, with 6 bases in the middle. This CDR3 is 14 amino acids long. The CDR3 reads CASSLGQMNTEAFF. In DNA form, the CDR3 reads TGCGCCAGCAGCTTGGGGCAGATGAACACTGAAGCTTTCTTT.

This clone has a handful of counts. This chain uses TRBV21-1 with TRBJ2-6; the table names TRBD1, a call not compared with the DNA. TRBV21-1 is termed a pseudogene. The CDR3 sequence is 18 residues long. The CDR3 region has the DNA TGTGCCAGCAGCAGTCGGGACAGGCTACCCTCTGGGGCCAACGTCCTGACTTTC. Translated: CASSSRDRLPSGANVLTF.

This clone was observed a handful of times. The J gene is TRBJ1-5, the V gene TRBV6-5, with 7 bases aligning to TRBD1. The CDR3 is made up of 14 amino acids. Germline CDR1 reads MNHEY; CDR2 reads SVGAGI. J gave up 4 bases and V 5 bases, and 5 bases lay outside the gene matches. The CDR3 DNA reads as TGTGCCAGCAGTCCCGGACAGGTAAATCAGCCCCAGCATTTT. This gives the protein CASSPGQVNQPQHF.

This chain connects TRBV13 to TRBJ1-2, with 7 nucleotides matching TRBD1. Germline values: CDR1 PRHDT, CDR2 FYEKMQ (reference sequence). The length of the CDR3 is 14 residues. Unmatched junction bases numbered 7, after V lost 7 bases and J lost 2 bases. As DNA, the CDR3 is TGTGCCAGCATGGAGAGGGGGCAGAACTATGGCTACACCTTC. This sequence encodes CASMERGQNYGYTF.

A single count supports this clone. This chain links TRBV7-6 with TRBJ2-7; 9 positions agree with TRBD1. The CDR3 is made up of 15 amino acids. The V gene end was trimmed by 6 bases and the J gene end by 7 bases; junction bases not matched to a gene: 13. Germline V gene data show CDR1 as SGHVS and CDR2 as FNYEAQ. The CDR3: CASSSEPGQGREQYF. CDR3 sequence (DNA): TGTGCCAGCAGTTCAGAACCGGGACAGGGTCGGGAGCAGTACTTC.

A remark on this clone: Different DNA sequences within this sample yield the same CDR3. The chain couples TRBV5-4 to TRBJ1-5, with TRBD1 as a possible D gene (5 bases). V lost 0 bases and J lost 1, with 5 bases in between. The CDR3 consists of 14 residues. CDR1 and CDR2 (germline): SGHNT, YYREEE (reference sequence). The CDR3 loop is CASSLAGSNQPQHF. The CDR3, as DNA: TGTGCCAGCAGCTTGGCAGGGAGCAATCAGCCCCAGCATTTT.

The rearrangement links TRBV30 to TRBJ2-5; 9 bases fit TRBD2. V was clipped by 3 bases and J by 5 bases; unmatched bases: 7. The CDR3 contains 14 residues. In germline, CDR1 is GTSNPN, CDR2 SVGIG (reference sequence). CDR3 nucleotide sequence: TGTGCCTGGAGGATTAGCGGGAGCGGGGAGACCCAGTACTTC. Translated: CAWRISGSGETQYF.

This chain uses TRBV7-6 with TRBJ2-1, with D maybe TRBD1 (6 bases). Trimming left V 5 bases short and J 6 bases short, with 17 bases between. The CDR3 runs 15 residues. The germline gives CDR1 SGHVS, CDR2 FNYEAQ. The CDR3 sequence is CASSGDRNFINEQFF. In DNA form, the CDR3 reads TGTGCCAGCAGCGGTGACAGGAACTTCATCAATGAGCAGTTCTTC.

This clone was observed a few times. The CDR3 spells CASSPRTSGITNTGELFF. Here the CDR3 DNA reads TGTGCCAGCAGCCCCCGGACTAGCGGAATTACGAACACCGGGGAGCTGTTTTTT. V usage is TRBV7-3 and J usage is TRBJ2-2; 10 nucleotides match TRBD2. Germline V gives CDR1 SGHTA, CDR2 FQGTGA. The CDR3 length is 18 residues. V lost 5 bases to trimming and J lost 0 bases; unmatched junction nucleotides: 9. The variable domain in full, with the rest retrieved from reference TRBV7-3 and TRBJ2-2, is GAGVSQTPSNKVTEKGKYVELRCDPISGHTALYWYRQSLGQGPEFLIYFQGTGAADDSGLPNDRFFAVRPEGSVSTLKIQRTERGDSAVYLCASSPRTSGITNTGELFFGEGSRLTVL.

The chain is built from TRBV2 and TRBJ2-1, with 8 bases identical to TRBD1. The CDR3 sequence is 16 residues long. The germline CDR1 and CDR2 sequences are SNHLY and FYNNEI. V lost 8 bases and J lost 3; bases outside the gene matches: 12. CDR3 in DNA: TGTGCCAGCGCGAGGAGGACAGGGTTCCTCTACAATGAGCAGTTCTTC. Translated, it gives CASARRTGFLYNEQFF.

V gene TRBV7-9 combines with J gene TRBJ1-3; D is perhaps TRBD1 (5 bases). The V gene lost 2 bases and the J gene lost 2 bases, with 7 bases spanning the gap. Looked up from germline, CDR1 is SEHNR and CDR2 is FQNEAQ (reference sequence). The CDR3 is 14 residues long. The DNA of the CDR3 is TGTGCCAGCAGCTTACAGGGTCCTGGAAACACCATATATTTT. It codes for CASSLQGPGNTIYF. The full variable domain, with the rest looked up from reference TRBV7-9 and TRBJ1-3, is DTGVSQNPRHKITKRGQNVTFRCDPISEHNRLYWYRQTLGQGPEFLTYFQNEAQLEKSRLLSDRFSAERPKGSFSTLEIQRTEQGDSAMYLCASSLQGPGNTIYFGEGSWLTVV.

V gene TRBV27 combines with J gene TRBJ1-4; D gene uncertain. CDR3 length equals 12 residues. Germline assignment: CDR1 MNHEY and CDR2 SMNVEV (reference sequence). V was clipped by 4 bases and J by 8 bases, with 8 bases between them. This CDR3 is CASSSSREKLFF. The CDR3 DNA follows: TGTGCCAGCAGTTCGAGCCGGGAAAAACTGTTTTTT. Supplemented by reference TRBV27 and TRBJ1-4, the full variable domain reads EAQVTQNPRYLITVTGKKLTVTCSQNMNHEYMSWYRQDPGLGLRQIYYSMNVEVTDKGDVPEGYKVSRKEKRNFPLILESPSPNQTSLYFCASSSSREKLFFGSGTQLSVL.

This clone was seen once. At one end the junction does not follow the germline gene, possibly because of a read error. The rearrangement links TRBV7-9 to TRBJ2-7; D is undetermined. The CDR3 contains 12 residues. The germline CDR1 and CDR2 sequences are SEHNR and FQNEAQ (reference sequence). The CDR3 nucleotides read TGTGCCAACAGCTTAAACAGTATAGAGCAGTACTTC. It yields the protein CANSLNSIEQYF. The full variable domain, in which reference TRBV7-9 and TRBJ2-7 provide the parts outside the CDR3, is DTGVSQNPRHKITKRGQNVTFRCDPISEHNRLYWYRQTLGQGPEFLTYFQNEAQLEKSRLLSDRFSAERPKGSFSTLEIQRTEQGDSAMYLCANSLNSIEQYFGPGTRLTVT.